A single sample is the source of the 17 T cell receptor beta chains below, sequenced in a study of T cells after yellow fever vaccination. Via MiXCR, TCRdb re-called the 5' RACE reads, giving one row per CDR3 protein. This table has 400,000 to 450,000 distinct CDR3 sequences, 15% to 20% appearing once. The sequences come from PBMCs, collected before the yellow fever booster vaccination. The origin of the receptors is a young man who received the YFV17D yellow fever vaccine.

The chain joins TRBV27 to TRBJ2-3; D possibly corresponds to TRBD2 (6 bases). The CDR3 runs 15 residues. V was pared by 8 bases and J by 3 bases, with 18 bases between. Germline assignment: CDR1 MNHEY and CDR2 SMNVEV (reference sequence). The CDR3 DNA sequence: TGTGCCAGCCACGACCCAGGCGGGGTAACAGATACGCAGTATTTT. Protein sequence: CASHDPGGVTDTQYF.

This clonotype was seen a handful of times. The chain joins TRBV12-3 or TRBV12-4 to TRBJ2-4; D is unclear. Trimming shortened V by 2 bases and J by 7 bases, and 6 bases separated the two germline ends. CDR3 length: 12 residues. The CDR3 sequence is CASSLPANIQYF. The CDR3 region has the DNA TGTGCCAGCAGTTTACCCGCCAACATTCAGTACTTC.

This clonotype was seen more than once but under ten times. A read error may account for a junction end that differs from germline. This chain connects TRBV12-3 or TRBV12-4 to TRBJ1-1; D is unresolved. CDR3 length equals 12 residues. CDR3 amino acids: CASSLVSGPGGF. The DNA for the CDR3 is TGTGCCAGCAGTTTGGTCTCAGGCCCAGGAGGCTTT.

This clonotype was observed a few times. The chain joins TRBV7-2 to TRBJ2-3; 13 positions match TRBD2. Germline loops: CDR1 SGHTA, CDR2 FQGNSA. With V trimmed by 6 bases and J by 7 bases, 7 bases remained unmatched. The CDR3 consists of 15 residues. CDR3 loop: CASRPRTSGGYTQYF. The CDR3 bases are TGTGCCAGCAGGCCAAGGACTAGCGGGGGATATACGCAGTATTTT. The whole variable domain, filled in from reference TRBV7-2 and TRBJ2-3, reads GAGVSQSPSNKVTEKGKDVELRCDPISGHTALYWYRQSLGQGLEFLIYFQGNSAPDKSGLPSDRFSAERTGGSVSTLTIQRTQQEDSAVYLCASRPRTSGGYTQYFGPGTRLTVL.

The chain uses TRBV2 and TRBJ1-2, with D perhaps matching TRBD1 (5 bases). This CDR3 is 15 amino acids long. CDR1 SNHLY and CDR2 FYNNEI come from the germline V gene. V shed 11 bases and J shed 8 bases, with 27 bases lying between them. The CDR3 is CAWRGPGLTTGGYTF. The CDR3 DNA is TGTGCCTGGAGGGGTCCGGGGTTGACGACTGGAGGCTACACCTTC.

A few counts support this clonotype. The V call is TRBV5-4, the J call TRBJ2-3, with 15 bases fitting TRBD2. This CDR3 is 17 amino acids long. J was trimmed by 5 bases and V by 3 bases; bases with no gene match: 7. Germline CDR1 is SGHNT and CDR2 is YYREEE (reference sequence). Written as DNA, the CDR3 is TGTGCCAGCAGCTCGGGACTAGCGGGGGGTTGGGGAGATACGCAGTATTTT. Residues: CASSSGLAGGWGDTQYF.

This chain joins TRBV2 and TRBJ1-1; the D is unclear. Germline CDR1 reads SNHLY; CDR2 reads FYNNEI. The CDR3 spans 13 residues. V lost 3 bases, J lost 11 bases, and 16 bases lay in between. The CDR3 spells CASSEEVAGSAFF. CDR3 coding DNA: TGTGCCAGCAGTGAGGAGGTGGCTGGATCGGCTTTCTTT.

This clonotype has a handful of counts. The chain couples TRBV7-2 to TRBJ2-1, with 9 bases matching TRBD2. Germline loops: CDR1 SGHTA, CDR2 FQGNSA. CDR3 length: 17 residues. The ends lost 4 bases at V and 1 base at J; junction bases unmatched: 8. Written as DNA, the CDR3 is TGTGCCAGCAGCTGGCCAGCGGGGGGCGGATCCTACAATGAGCAGTTCTTC. It specifies CASSWPAGGGSYNEQFF.

This clonotype came up many times. The chain combines TRBV7-9 with TRBJ2-3; D perhaps matches TRBD2 (6 bases). V was clipped by 4 bases and J by 4 bases, with 12 bases between them. CDR3 length: 14 amino acids. CDR1 SEHNR and CDR2 FQNEAQ come from the germline V gene (reference sequence). CDR3 bases: TGTGCCAGCAGCTCCAGCGGGCCCGCAGATACGCAGTATTTT. It is translated as CASSSSGPADTQYF.

This clonotype was counted only a few times. The chain carries TRBV6-2 or TRBV6-3 and TRBJ2-3; 9 bases line up with TRBD1. Germline values: CDR1 MNHEY, CDR2 SVGEGT. CDR3 length equals 14 residues. After removal of 6 bases from V and 3 bases from J, the junction contained 4 bases not matched to a gene. CDR3 protein: CASRRDRATDTQYF. In DNA, the CDR3 is TGTGCCAGCAGGCGGGACAGGGCTACAGATACGCAGTATTTT.

The chain recombines TRBV2 with TRBJ1-2; TRBD1 aligns across 10 bases. V was pared by 5 bases and J by 7 bases, with 7 bases of the junction left unmatched. The CDR3 is made up of 14 amino acids. The germline CDR1 and CDR2 sequences are SNHLY and FYNNEI. CDR3 nucleotide sequence: TGTGCCAGCAGTCCCCAGGGACAGGGGCTTGGCTACACCTTC. Translating gives CASSPQGQGLGYTF.

The V call is TRBV9, the J call TRBJ2-7; D possibly matches TRBD1 or TRBD2 (5 bases each). The CDR3 runs to 13 residues. Germline CDR1 and CDR2: SGDLS and YYNGEE. With 0 bases removed from V and 5 bases from J, the gap between germline ends came to 9 bases. CDR3 residues: CASSVVGEHEQYV. In DNA form, the CDR3 reads TGTGCCAGCAGCGTAGTGGGGGAGCACGAGCAGTACGTC.

The rearrangement links TRBV7-8 to TRBJ2-2, with D perhaps TRBD2 (5 bases). Trimming took off 4 bases at V and 2 bases at J, with 11 bases between the two ends. The CDR3 totals 15 residues. Germline CDR1 reads SGHVS; CDR2 reads FQNEAQ. The CDR3 DNA reads as TGTGCCAGCAGCTCGGAGCGGATAAACACCGGGGAGCTGTTTTTT. It translates to CASSSERINTGELFF.

V is TRBV27 and J is TRBJ1-1, with D maybe TRBD1 (5 bases). The CDR3 is 15 amino acids. Between the trimmed V and J ends, which lost 0 bases and 1 base, there was a span of 9 bases. Germline CDR1 is MNHEY and CDR2 is SMNVEV (reference sequence). CDR3 coding DNA: TGTGCCAGCAGTTTATCGACAGTACCGAACACTGAAGCTTTCTTT. It yields the protein CASSLSTVPNTEAFF.

This chain uses TRBV6-5 with TRBJ1-5, with 8 bases fitting TRBD1. The V gene's germline CDR1 is MNHEY and CDR2 SVGAGI. The CDR3 is 18 residues long. V lost 5 bases, J lost 0 bases, and 12 bases stayed unmatched. The CDR3 loop is CASSLRAGTGGSNQPQHF. The CDR3 DNA sequence: TGTGCCAGCAGTCTAAGGGCCGGGACAGGAGGTAGCAATCAGCCCCAGCATTTT.

As concerns this clonotype: One junction end disagrees with the germline gene, perhaps due to a read error. The chain recombines TRBV7-8 with TRBJ1-6; D call uncertain. CDR1 is SGHVS and CDR2 is FQNEAQ in the germline V gene. The CDR3 covers 16 residues. CDR3 nucleotides: TGTGCCAGCACCTTAAAGATCAGCTCCTATAATTCACCCCTCCACTTT. This encodes CASTLKISSYNSPLHF.

There are a few counts of this clonotype. The V call is TRBV19, the J call TRBJ2-5; a possible D gene is TRBD1 (5 bases). CDR1 is LNHDA, CDR2 SQIVND, per germline (reference sequence). The V end was cut by 4 bases, the J end by 1 base, with 16 bases between. The length of the CDR3 is 16 residues. CDR3 protein: CASSNSRREPQETQYF. For the CDR3, the DNA is TGTGCCAGTAGTAACAGCCGCAGGGAACCCCAAGAGACCCAGTACTTC.